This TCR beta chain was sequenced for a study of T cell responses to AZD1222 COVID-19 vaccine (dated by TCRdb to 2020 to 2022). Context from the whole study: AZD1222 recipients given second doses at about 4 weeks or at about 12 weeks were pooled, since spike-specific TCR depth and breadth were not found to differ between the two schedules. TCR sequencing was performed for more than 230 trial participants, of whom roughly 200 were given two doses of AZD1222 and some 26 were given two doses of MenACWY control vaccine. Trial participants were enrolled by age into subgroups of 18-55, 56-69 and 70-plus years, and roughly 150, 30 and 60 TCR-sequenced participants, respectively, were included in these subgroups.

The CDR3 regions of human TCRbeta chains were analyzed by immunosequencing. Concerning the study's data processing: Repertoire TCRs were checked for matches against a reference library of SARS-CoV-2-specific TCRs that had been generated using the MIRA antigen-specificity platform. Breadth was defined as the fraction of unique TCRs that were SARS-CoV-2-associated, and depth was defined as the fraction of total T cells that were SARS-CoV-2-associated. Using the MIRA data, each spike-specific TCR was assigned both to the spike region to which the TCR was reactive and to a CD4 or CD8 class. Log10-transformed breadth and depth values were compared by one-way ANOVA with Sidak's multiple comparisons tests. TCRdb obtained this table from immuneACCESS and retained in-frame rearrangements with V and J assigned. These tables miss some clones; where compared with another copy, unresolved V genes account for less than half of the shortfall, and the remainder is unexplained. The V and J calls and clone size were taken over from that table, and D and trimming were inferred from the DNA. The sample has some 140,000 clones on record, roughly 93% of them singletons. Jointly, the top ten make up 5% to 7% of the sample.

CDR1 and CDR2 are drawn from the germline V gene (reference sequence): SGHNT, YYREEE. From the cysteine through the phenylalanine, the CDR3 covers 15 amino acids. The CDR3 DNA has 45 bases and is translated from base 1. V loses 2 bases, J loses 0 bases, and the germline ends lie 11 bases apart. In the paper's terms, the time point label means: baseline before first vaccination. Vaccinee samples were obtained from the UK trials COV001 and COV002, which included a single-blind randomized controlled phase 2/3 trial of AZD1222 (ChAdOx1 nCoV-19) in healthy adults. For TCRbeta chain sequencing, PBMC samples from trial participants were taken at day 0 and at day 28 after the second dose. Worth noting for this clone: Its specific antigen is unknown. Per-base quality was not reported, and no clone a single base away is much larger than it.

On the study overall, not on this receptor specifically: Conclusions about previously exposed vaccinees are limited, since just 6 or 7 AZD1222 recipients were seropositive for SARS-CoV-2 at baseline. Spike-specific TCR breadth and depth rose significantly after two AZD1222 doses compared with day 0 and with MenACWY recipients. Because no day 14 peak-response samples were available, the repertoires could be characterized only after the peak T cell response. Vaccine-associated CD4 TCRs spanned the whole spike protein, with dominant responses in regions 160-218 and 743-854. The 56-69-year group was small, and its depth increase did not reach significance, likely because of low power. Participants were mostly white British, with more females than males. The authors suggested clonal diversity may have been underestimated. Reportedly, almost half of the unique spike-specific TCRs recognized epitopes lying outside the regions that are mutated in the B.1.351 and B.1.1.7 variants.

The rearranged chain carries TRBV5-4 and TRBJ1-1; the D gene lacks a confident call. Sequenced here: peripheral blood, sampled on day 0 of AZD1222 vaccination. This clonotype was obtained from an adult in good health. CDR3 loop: CASSLVGRMNTEAFF. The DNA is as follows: TGTGCCAGCAGCTTAGTCGGGAGGATGAACACTGAAGCTTTCTTT.